One sample yielded the 2 T cell receptor beta chains listed below, sequenced in a study of blood T cell repertoires in COVID-19. Produced via immunoSEQ multiplex PCR; TCRdb's table is partial and in-frame only. Of about 21,000 clones detected, around 89% appear once; the ten largest clones hold approximately 17%. The sample consisted of peripheral blood. The origin of the receptors is a man in his 70s with active COVID-19.

J is TRBJ1-2 and V is TRBV5-8; no firm D call. The CDR3 runs to 13 residues. V was pared by 2 bases and J by 3 bases, with 8 bases between. Germline CDR1 reads SGHTS; CDR2 reads YDEGEE. The CDR3 sequence: CASSLTEHYGYTF. CDR3 DNA sequence: TGTGCCAGCAGCTTAACAGAACACTATGGCTACACCTTC.

This chain joins TRBV30 and TRBJ2-7, with TRBD2 matching 9 bases. The CDR3 length is 12 residues. Trimming removed 4 bases from V and 2 bases from J; junction bases left unmatched: 0. Germline V gene lookup returns CDR1 GTSNPN and CDR2 SVGIG (reference sequence). The CDR3 sequence: CAWTSGTYEQYF. In DNA, the CDR3 is TGTGCCTGGACTAGCGGGACCTACGAGCAGTACTTC. The whole variable domain, filled in from reference TRBV30 and TRBJ2-7, reads SQTIHQWPATLVQPVGSPLSLECTVEGTSNPNLYWYRQAAGRGLQLLFYSVGIGQISSEVPQNLSASRPQDRQFILSSKKLLLSDSGFYLCAWTSGTYEQYFGPGTRLTVT.